The 18 T cell receptor beta chains reported below all come from one sample, sequenced in a study of cytotoxic CD8 clonotypes in ibrutinib-treated CLL. TCRdb's table, derived via immunoSEQ multiplex PCR, lists solely in-frame clones and lacks some. The data hold around 91,000 clones, with about 86% observed a single time. The sample was PBMCs, taken before ibrutinib treatment. The receptors shown here come from a human donor with chronic lymphocytic leukemia.

This clone appeared a single time. CDR3: CASSQYSGRAHEQYF. The CDR3 region has the DNA TGTGCCAGCAGCCAGTATAGCGGGAGGGCCCACGAGCAGTACTTC. V is TRBV27 and J is TRBJ2-7; 11 nucleotides align to TRBD2. The junction had 9 bases not matched to a gene; V was cut back by 6 bases and J by 5 bases. This CDR3 spans 15 amino acids. CDR1 is MNHEY and CDR2 is SMNVEV in the germline V gene (reference sequence).

This chain joins TRBV7-2 and TRBJ2-1; 9 bases are a match to TRBD2. Trimming cost V 2 bases and J 8 bases; bases outside gene matches: 10. In germline, CDR1 is SGHTA, CDR2 FQGNSA. The CDR3 is made up of 16 amino acids. As DNA, the CDR3 is TGTGCCAGCAGCTTAAGTGCGGGAGGGCCCGGCTATGAGCAGTTCTTC. It translates to CASSLSAGGPGYEQFF.

This clone showed up just a few times. The V call is TRBV29-1, the J call TRBJ2-1, with 8 nucleotides matching TRBD1. Germline V gene data show CDR1 as SQVTM and CDR2 as ANQGSEA. The CDR3 has 14 residues. V was clipped by 5 bases and J by 5 bases; unmatched bases: 8. The CDR3 loop reads CSVLTGQGNNEQFF. DNA of the CDR3: TGCAGCGTTTTGACCGGACAGGGAAACAATGAGCAGTTCTTC.

The chain combines TRBV9 with TRBJ2-2; D unresolved. Trimming removed 4 bases at V and 3 bases at J, with 13 bases between. CDR1 is SGDLS, CDR2 YYNGEE, per germline. This CDR3 region has 15 residues. CDR3: CASSHWDSYTGELFF. Written as DNA, the CDR3 is TGTGCCAGCAGCCACTGGGATAGCTACACCGGGGAGCTGTTTTTT.

The rearrangement links TRBV5-4 to TRBJ2-7; no firm D call. The V and J ends lost 0 bases and 7 bases respectively, with 8 bases between them. Germline V gene lookup returns CDR1 SGHNT and CDR2 YYREEE (reference sequence). The length of the CDR3 is 12 residues. CDR3 sequence: CASSLDFLEQYF. CDR3 nucleotide sequence: TGTGCCAGCAGCTTGGATTTTTTGGAGCAGTACTTC. Full variable domain (remainder filled in from reference TRBV5-4 and TRBJ2-7): ETGVTQSPTHLIKTRGQQVTLRCSSQSGHNTVSWYQQALGQGPQFIFQYYREEENGRGNFPPRFSGLQFPNYSSELNVNALELDDSALYLCASSLDFLEQYFGPGTRLTVT.

J is TRBJ2-5 and V is TRBV29-1; 8 bases line up with TRBD1. This CDR3 is 14 amino acids long. The V gene end was trimmed by 6 bases and the J gene end by 5 bases; junction bases not matched to a gene: 11. CDR1 and CDR2 (germline): SQVTM, ANQGSEA. The DNA of the CDR3 is TGCAGCGTCCTGACAGGGGCCCCGCTGGAGACCCAGTACTTC. It translates to CSVLTGAPLETQYF.

The rearrangement uses TRBV11-3 and TRBJ2-1; TRBD2 matches at 9 bases. V was pared by 0 bases and J by 7 bases, with 1 base of the junction left unmatched. This CDR3 contains 14 residues. Germline CDR1 SGHNT, CDR2 YENEEA. CDR3 DNA sequence: TGTGCCAGCAGCTTAGACCTAGCGGGAAATGAGCAGTTCTTC. Protein product: CASSLDLAGNEQFF.

The chain employs TRBV5-1 and TRBJ1-2, with TRBD1 identical over 9 bases. Trimming took 4 bases from V and 2 from J; bases not matched to a gene: 6. Germline V gives CDR1 SGHRS, CDR2 YFSETQ. The CDR3 length is 15 residues. The CDR3 is CASSAGDRENYGYTF. The DNA of the CDR3 is TGCGCCAGCAGCGCGGGGGACAGGGAGAACTATGGCTACACCTTC.

The chain links TRBV27 to TRBJ1-5; D is uncertain. The V and J ends lost 0 bases and 2 bases respectively, with 5 bases between them. This CDR3 spans 14 amino acids. Germline lookup yields CDR1 MNHEY and CDR2 SMNVEV (reference sequence). The CDR3 DNA reads as TGTGCCAGCAGTTTATCGACGGGCAATCAGCCCCAGCATTTT. Amino acid sequence: CASSLSTGNQPQHF.

The chain joins TRBV9 to TRBJ2-7; TRBD2 is a possible D gene (6 bases). Germline-derived CDR1 and CDR2 are SGDLS and YYNGEE. Trimming shortened V by 3 bases and J by 6 bases, and 13 bases separated the two germline ends. The CDR3 sequence is 13 residues long. Written as DNA, the CDR3 is TGTGCCAGCAGCGCCTCGACTAGTTTCGAGCAGTACTTC. Translating it yields CASSASTSFEQYF.

This chain joins TRBV19 and TRBJ2-7, with D perhaps TRBD2 (6 bases). The germline V gene has CDR1 LNHDA and CDR2 SQIVND (reference sequence). This CDR3 has 14 amino acids. V gave up 6 bases and J gave up 1 base, with 13 bases separating them. CDR3 loop: CASSSGTESYEQYF. The CDR3 nucleotides are TGTGCCAGTAGCTCCGGGACTGAGTCCTACGAGCAGTACTTC.

V gene TRBV7-2 combines with J gene TRBJ1-1, with D possibly being TRBD1 (6 bases). The CDR3 loop spans 15 amino acids. CDR1 and CDR2 (germline): SGHTA, FQGNSA. Trimming shortened V by 7 bases and J by 10 bases, and 25 bases separated the two germline ends. The CDR3 DNA reads TGTGCCAGCACAAAGGGGGGCGAAGGTATAAGGGTAGCTTTCTTT. Protein sequence: CASTKGGEGIRVAFF.

The CDR3 DNA follows: TGTGCCAGTAGTATGGGAGGGTATGGCTACACCTTC. The encoded protein is CASSMGGYGYTF. This chain links TRBV19 with TRBJ1-2, with D hard to call. The CDR3 contains 12 residues. CDR1 is LNHDA and CDR2 is SQIVND in the germline V gene (reference sequence). Deletions cut 3 bases from V and 5 bases from J, with 7 bases between. Combining the CDR3 with reference TRBV19 and TRBJ1-2 gives the whole variable domain DGGITQSPKYLFRKEGQNVTLSCEQNLNHDAMYWYRQDPGQGLRLIYYSQIVNDFQKGDIAEGYSVSREKKESFPLTVTSAQKNPTAFYLCASSMGGYGYTFGSGTRLTVV.

This clone came up a few times. The chain combines TRBV6-1 with TRBJ1-4; D gene ambiguous. CDR1 and CDR2 (germline): MNHNS, SASEGT. The V and J ends lost 1 base and 12 bases respectively, with 18 bases between them. The CDR3 contains 15 residues. CDR3 sequence (DNA): TGTGCCAGCAGTGAAGTCACAGTGGGGTTGTGGGAACTGTTTTTT. It is translated as CASSEVTVGLWELFF.

The CDR3 is CASSNTESYGYTF. In DNA form, the CDR3 reads TGTGCCAGCAGCAATACAGAGAGCTATGGCTACACCTTC. The J gene is TRBJ1-2, the V gene TRBV7-9; D remains ambiguous. CDR3 length equals 13 residues. Per germline, CDR1 SEHNR and CDR2 FQNEAQ (reference sequence). V was trimmed by 5 bases and J by 4 bases, leaving 11 bases between them.

V is TRBV5-1 and J is TRBJ2-7; D remains unclear. Germline loops: CDR1 SGHRS, CDR2 YFSETQ. The germline V and J ends were trimmed by 2 bases and 0 bases, with 18 bases remaining between them. This CDR3 contains 17 residues. The CDR3 DNA reads as TGCGCCAGCAGCTTCCCACGGAACCGGTCCTCCTCCTACGAGCAGTACTTC. Its protein is CASSFPRNRSSSYEQYF. The variable domain in full, with the rest retrieved from reference TRBV5-1 and TRBJ2-7, is KAGVTQTPRYLIKTRGQQVTLSCSPISGHRSVSWYQQTPGQGLQFLFEYFSETQRNKGNFPGRFSGRQFSNSRSEMNVSTLELGDSALYLCASSFPRNRSSSYEQYFGPGTRLTVT.

This chain links TRBV15 with TRBJ2-7, with 8 bases aligning to TRBD1. The CDR3 runs to 15 residues. The junction had 3 bases not matched to a gene; V was cut back by 0 bases and J by 2 bases. The germline CDR1 and CDR2 sequences are LNHNV and YYDKDF (reference sequence). CDR3 nucleotide sequence: TGTGCCACCAGCAGAGATGGGACAGGAGCCTACGAGCAGTACTTC. This sequence encodes CATSRDGTGAYEQYF.

CDR3 bases: TGTGCCGGTCAGGGTAACACCGGGGAGCTGTTTTTT. Encoded protein: CAGQGNTGELFF. The rearrangement links TRBV19 to TRBJ2-2; D may be TRBD1 (5 bases). The length of the CDR3 is 12 residues. V dropped 11 bases and J dropped 2 bases, with 9 bases sitting between them. Germline V lookup: CDR1 LNHDA, CDR2 SQIVND (reference sequence).